This TCR beta chain was profiled in a study of cytomegalovirus exposure and HLA in healthy donors. Study-level results: A later analysis found most CMV-associated TCR beta chains apparently HLA-restricted. Later analysis identified several of the most significant clusters that appeared linked to common viral pathogens. Reports described diagnosis of cytomegalovirus status by the classifier as highly specific and sensitive.

The primer mix had 60 Vbeta and 13 Jbeta primers. Assay: immunoSEQ multiplex PCR; the TCRdb copy retains only in-frame clones and omits some. The sample lists 50,000 to 60,000 clones, about four fifths occurring once. Comment on this clone: The target antigen is unknown.

What was sequenced was PBMCs. This receptor was identified in a female donor in good health and CMV-seronegative.

CDR3 sequence (DNA): TGTGCCAGTACCGGGACATTTGATGCTTTCTTT. Protein: CASTGTFDAFF. This chain joins TRBV7-2 and TRBJ1-1, with D tentatively TRBD1 (6 bases). This CDR3 is 11 amino acids long. Germline V lookup: CDR1 SGHTA, CDR2 FQGNSA. V gave up 9 bases and J gave up 11 bases, with 16 bases separating them.